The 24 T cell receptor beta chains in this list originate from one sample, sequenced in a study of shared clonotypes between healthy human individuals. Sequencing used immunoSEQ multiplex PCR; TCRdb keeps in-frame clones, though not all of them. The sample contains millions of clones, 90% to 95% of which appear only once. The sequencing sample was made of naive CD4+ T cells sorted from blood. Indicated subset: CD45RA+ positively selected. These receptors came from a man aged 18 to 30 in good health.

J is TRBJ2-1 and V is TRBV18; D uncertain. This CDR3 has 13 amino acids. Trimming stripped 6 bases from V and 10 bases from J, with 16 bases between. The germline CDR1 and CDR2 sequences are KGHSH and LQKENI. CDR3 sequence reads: CASSPSNGYEQFF. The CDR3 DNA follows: TGTGCCAGCTCGCCTTCCAATGGATACGAGCAGTTCTTC. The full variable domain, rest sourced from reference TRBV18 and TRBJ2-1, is NAGVMQNPRHLVRRRGQEARLRCSPMKGHSHVYWYRQLPEEGLKFMVYLQKENIIDESGMPKERFSAEFPKEGPSILRIQQVVRGDSAAYFCASSPSNGYEQFFGPGTRLTVL.

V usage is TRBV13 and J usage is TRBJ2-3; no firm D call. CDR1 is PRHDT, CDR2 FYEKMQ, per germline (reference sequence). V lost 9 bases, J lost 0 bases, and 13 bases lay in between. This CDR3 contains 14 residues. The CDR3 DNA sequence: TGTGCCAGTAGCATAGACTTTAGCACAGATACGCAGTATTTT. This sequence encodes CASSIDFSTDTQYF.

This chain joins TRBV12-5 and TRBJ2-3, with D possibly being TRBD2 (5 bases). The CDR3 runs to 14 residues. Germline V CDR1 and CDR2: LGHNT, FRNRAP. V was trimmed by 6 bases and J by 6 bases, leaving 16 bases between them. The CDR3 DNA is TGTGCTAGTGGCCGCGGTGGCAGCGGCGATACGCAGTATTTT. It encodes CASGRGGSGDTQYF.

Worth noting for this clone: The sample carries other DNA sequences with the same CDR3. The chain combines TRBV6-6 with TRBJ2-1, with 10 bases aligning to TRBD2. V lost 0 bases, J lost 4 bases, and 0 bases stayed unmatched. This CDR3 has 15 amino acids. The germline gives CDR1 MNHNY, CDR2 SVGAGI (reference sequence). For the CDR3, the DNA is TGTGCCAGCAGTTACTCAGCGGGAGGGTACAATGAGCAGTTCTTC. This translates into CASSYSAGGYNEQFF.

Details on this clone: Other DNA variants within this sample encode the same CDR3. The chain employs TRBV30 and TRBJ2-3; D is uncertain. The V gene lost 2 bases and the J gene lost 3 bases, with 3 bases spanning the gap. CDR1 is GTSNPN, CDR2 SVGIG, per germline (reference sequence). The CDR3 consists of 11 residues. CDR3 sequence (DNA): TGTGCCTGGAGTAGAACAGATACGCAGTATTTT. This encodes CAWSRTDTQYF.

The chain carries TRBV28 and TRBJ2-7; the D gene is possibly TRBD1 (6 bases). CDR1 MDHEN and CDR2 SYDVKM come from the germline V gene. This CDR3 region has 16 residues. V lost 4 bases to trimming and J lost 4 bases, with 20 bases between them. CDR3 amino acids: CASSSPAGRGAYEQYF. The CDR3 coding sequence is TGTGCCAGCAGTTCCCCGGCTGGCAGGGGAGCTTACGAGCAGTACTTC.

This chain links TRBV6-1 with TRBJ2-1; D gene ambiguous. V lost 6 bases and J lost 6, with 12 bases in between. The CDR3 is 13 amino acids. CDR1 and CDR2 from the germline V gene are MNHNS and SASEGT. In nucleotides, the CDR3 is TGTGCCAGCAGACACCTCGTGAGCAATGAGCAGTTCTTC. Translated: CASRHLVSNEQFF.

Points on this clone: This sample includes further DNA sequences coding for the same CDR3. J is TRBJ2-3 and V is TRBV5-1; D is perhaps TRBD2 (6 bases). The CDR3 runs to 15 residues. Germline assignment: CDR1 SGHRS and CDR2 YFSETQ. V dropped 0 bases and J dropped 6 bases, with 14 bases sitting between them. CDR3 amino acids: CASSLAVAGTDTQYF. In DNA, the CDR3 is TGCGCCAGCAGCTTGGCCGTTGCGGGGACTGATACGCAGTATTTT.

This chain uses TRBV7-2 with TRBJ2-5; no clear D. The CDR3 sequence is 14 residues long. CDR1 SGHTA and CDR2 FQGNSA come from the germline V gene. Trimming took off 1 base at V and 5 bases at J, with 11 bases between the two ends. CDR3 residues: CASSLEQPGETQYF. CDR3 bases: TGTGCCAGCAGCTTAGAACAGCCTGGGGAGACCCAGTACTTC.

DNA for the CDR3: TGTGCCAGCAGCTCCATGGACAGGGGGCACGAGCAGTACTTC. Translated: CASSSMDRGHEQYF. The chain employs TRBV5-4 and TRBJ2-7, with 11 bases aligning to TRBD1. Germline trimming cut 3 bases from V and 5 bases from J; bases unmatched to any gene: 4. The germline V gene has CDR1 SGHNT and CDR2 YYREEE (reference sequence). CDR3 length: 14 amino acids.

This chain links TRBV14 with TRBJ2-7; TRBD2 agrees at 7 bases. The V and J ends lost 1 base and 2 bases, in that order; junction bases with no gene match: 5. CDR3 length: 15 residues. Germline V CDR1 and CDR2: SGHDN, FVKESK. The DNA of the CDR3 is TGTGCCAGCAGCCAAGTTAGCGGGCGTACCTACGAGCAGTACTTC. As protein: CASSQVSGRTYEQYF.

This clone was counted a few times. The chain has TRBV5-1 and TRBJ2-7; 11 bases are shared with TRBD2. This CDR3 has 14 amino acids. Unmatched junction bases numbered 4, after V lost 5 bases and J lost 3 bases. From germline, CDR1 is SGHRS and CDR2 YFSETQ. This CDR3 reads CASRAGTSGYEQYF. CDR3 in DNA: TGCGCCAGCAGGGCCGGGACTAGCGGCTACGAGCAGTACTTC.

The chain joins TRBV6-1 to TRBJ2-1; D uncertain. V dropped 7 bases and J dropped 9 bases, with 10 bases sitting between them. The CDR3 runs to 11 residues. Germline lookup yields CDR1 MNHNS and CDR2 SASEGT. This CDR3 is CASKVFSEQFF. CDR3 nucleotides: TGTGCCAGCAAGGTCTTTAGTGAGCAGTTCTTC.

Here the CDR3 reads CASSIDRGNNSPLHF. DNA for the CDR3: TGCGCCAGCAGCATCGACAGGGGGAATAATTCACCCCTCCACTTT. The rearrangement joins TRBV5-1 to TRBJ1-6; 9 nucleotides align to TRBD1. Germline trimming cut 4 bases from V and 5 bases from J; bases unmatched to any gene: 4. Per the germline V gene, CDR1 is SGHRS and CDR2 is YFSETQ. CDR3 length: 15 amino acids.

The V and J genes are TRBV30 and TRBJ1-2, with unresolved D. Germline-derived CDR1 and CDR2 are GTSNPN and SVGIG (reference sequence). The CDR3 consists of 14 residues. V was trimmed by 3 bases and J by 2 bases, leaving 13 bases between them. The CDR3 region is CAWSAGGNNYGYTF. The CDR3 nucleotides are TGTGCCTGGAGCGCCGGTGGAAACAACTATGGCTACACCTTC.

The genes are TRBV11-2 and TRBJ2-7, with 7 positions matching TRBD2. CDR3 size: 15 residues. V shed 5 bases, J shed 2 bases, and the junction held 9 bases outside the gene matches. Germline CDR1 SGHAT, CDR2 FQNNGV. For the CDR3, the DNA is TGTGCCAGCAGCCTGATAGCGGGCTTAGCCTACGAGCAGTACTTC. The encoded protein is CASSLIAGLAYEQYF.

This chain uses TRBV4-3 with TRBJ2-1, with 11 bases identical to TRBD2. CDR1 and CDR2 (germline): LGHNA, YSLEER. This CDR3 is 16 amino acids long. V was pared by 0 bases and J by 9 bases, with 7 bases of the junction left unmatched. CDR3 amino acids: CASSQDLLAGGREQFF. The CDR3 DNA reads TGCGCCAGCAGCCAAGATCTTCTAGCGGGAGGACGTGAGCAGTTCTTC.

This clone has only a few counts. In DNA, the CDR3 is TGTGCCAGCAGCTTAGCCCCAATTGAAGCTTTCTTT. Translating it yields CASSLAPIEAFF. The V call is TRBV7-2, the J call TRBJ1-1; no definite D call. Per the germline V gene, CDR1 is SGHTA and CDR2 is FQGNSA. V was pared by 0 bases and J by 7 bases, with 6 bases between. The CDR3 has 12 residues.

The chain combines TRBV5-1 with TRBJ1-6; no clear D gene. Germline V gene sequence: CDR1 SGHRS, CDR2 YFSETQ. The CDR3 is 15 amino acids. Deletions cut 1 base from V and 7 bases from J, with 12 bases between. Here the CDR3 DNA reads TGCGCCAGCAGCTTGACGCTTAACCCCAATTCACCCCTCCACTTT. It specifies CASSLTLNPNSPLHF. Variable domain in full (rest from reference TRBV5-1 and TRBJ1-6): KAGVTQTPRYLIKTRGQQVTLSCSPISGHRSVSWYQQTPGQGLQFLFEYFSETQRNKGNFPGRFSGRQFSNSRSEMNVSTLELGDSALYLCASSLTLNPNSPLHFGNGTRLTVT.

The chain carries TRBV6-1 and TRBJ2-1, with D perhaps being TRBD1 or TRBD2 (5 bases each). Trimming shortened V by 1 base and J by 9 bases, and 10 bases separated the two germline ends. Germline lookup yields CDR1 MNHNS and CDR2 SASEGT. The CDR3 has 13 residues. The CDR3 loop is CASSEEIGTEQFF. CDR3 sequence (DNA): TGTGCCAGCAGTGAAGAGATAGGGACTGAGCAGTTCTTC.

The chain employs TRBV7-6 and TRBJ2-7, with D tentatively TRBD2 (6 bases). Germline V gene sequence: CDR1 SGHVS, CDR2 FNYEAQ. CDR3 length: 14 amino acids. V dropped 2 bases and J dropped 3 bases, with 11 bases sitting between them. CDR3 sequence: CASSLNLGGYEQYF. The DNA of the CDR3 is TGTGCCAGCAGCTTAAATCTGGGGGGCTACGAGCAGTACTTC.

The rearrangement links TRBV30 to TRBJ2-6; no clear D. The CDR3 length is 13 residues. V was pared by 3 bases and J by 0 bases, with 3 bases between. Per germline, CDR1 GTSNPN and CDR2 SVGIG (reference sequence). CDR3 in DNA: TGTGCCTGGAGGAGCTCTGGGGCCAACGTCCTGACTTTC. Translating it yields CAWRSSGANVLTF.

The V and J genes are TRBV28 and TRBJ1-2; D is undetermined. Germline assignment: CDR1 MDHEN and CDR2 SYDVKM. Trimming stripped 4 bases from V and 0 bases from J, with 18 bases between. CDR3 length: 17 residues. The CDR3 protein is CASSSAEVGLANYGYTF. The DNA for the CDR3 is TGTGCCAGCAGTTCCGCGGAAGTGGGGTTAGCTAACTATGGCTACACCTTC.

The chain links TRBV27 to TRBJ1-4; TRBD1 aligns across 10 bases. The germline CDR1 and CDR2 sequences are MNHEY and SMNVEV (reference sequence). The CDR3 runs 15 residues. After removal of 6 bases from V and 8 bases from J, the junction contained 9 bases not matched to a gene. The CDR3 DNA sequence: TGTGCCAGCAGCTATTCCGGGACAGGGGTCGAAAAACTGTTTTTT. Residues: CASSYSGTGVEKLFF.